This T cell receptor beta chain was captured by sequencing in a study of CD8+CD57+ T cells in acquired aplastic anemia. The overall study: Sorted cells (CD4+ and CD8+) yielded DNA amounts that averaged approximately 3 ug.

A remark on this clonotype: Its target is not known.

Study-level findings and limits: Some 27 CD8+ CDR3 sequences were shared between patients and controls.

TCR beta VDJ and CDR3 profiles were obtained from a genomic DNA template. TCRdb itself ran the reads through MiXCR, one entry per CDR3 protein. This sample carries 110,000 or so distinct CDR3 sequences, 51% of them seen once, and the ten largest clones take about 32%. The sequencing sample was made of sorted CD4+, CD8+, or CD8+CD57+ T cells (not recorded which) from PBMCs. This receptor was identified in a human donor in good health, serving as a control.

CDR3 DNA sequence: TGTGCCAGCAGTTCCAGTAACTATGGCTACACCTTC. The encoded protein is CASSSSNYGYTF. V and J are TRBV28 and TRBJ1-2, with D uncertain. Per the germline V gene, CDR1 is MDHEN and CDR2 is SYDVKM. The V and J ends lost 4 bases and 1 base respectively, with 4 bases between them. The length of the CDR3 is 12 residues.